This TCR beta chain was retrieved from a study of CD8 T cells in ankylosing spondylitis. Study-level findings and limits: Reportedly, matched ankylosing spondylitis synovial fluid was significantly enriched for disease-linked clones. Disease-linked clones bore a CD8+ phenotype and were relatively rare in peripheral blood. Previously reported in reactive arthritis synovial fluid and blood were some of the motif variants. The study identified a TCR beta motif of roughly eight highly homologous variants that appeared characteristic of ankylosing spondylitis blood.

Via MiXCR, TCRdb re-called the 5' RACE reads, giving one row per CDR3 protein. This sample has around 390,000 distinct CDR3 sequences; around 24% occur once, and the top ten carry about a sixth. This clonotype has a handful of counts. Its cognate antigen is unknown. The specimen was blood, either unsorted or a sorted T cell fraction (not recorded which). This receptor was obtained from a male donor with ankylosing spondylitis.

The CDR3 sequence: CASSSLLPLADPRETQYF. CDR3 in DNA: TGCGCCAGCAGCTCCTTATTACCGCTAGCGGATCCTCGGGAGACCCAGTACTTC. The chain couples TRBV5-1 to TRBJ2-5; 7 positions agree with TRBD2. In germline, CDR1 is SGHRS, CDR2 YFSETQ. The trim removed 3 bases at V and 5 bases at J, leaving 19 bases unmatched. The CDR3 covers 18 residues.